This T cell receptor (beta chain) was captured by sequencing in a study of CD8 T cells in ankylosing spondylitis (TCRdb year 2017). In the study overall: The study profiled T cell receptor beta repertoires in healthy donors and ankylosing spondylitis patients to find disease-linked TCR variants. The full study cohort comprised 20 to 30 ankylosing spondylitis patients and over a hundred healthy donors. Samples of peripheral blood were taken, and for ankylosing spondylitis patients, synovial fluid was collected as well.

Points the paper makes about the study in general: The disease-linked clones had a CD8+ phenotype and were found at relatively low frequencies in peripheral blood. Significant enrichment of the disease-linked clones was reported in matched synovial fluid samples from ankylosing spondylitis patients. Some motif variants were previously reported in synovial fluid and blood of reactive arthritis patients, suggesting common disease-initiation mechanisms. A TCR beta motif of eight highly homologous amino acid variants appeared characteristic of blood from ankylosing spondylitis patients.

For sequencing, an Illumina HiSeq 2500 was employed. Quantitative 5'-RACE with molecular barcodes was the method used to prepare the TCR beta libraries. As for how the authors treated the data: A new computational method, built on a probabilistic model of VDJ rearrangement, was used to identify disease-linked TCR variants. TCRdb ran its own pipeline on the public reads, namely fastp trimming at Q25 and MiXCR clone calling, and kept in-frame beta chains. Every entry covers one CDR3 protein and lists the most common genes and DNA from its rows. V and J calls and clone size were set by TCRdb, not the authors. A total of roughly 180,000 distinct CDR3 sequences appear in this sample, 9.8% of them only once. The ten largest clones take up about 16% of the sample. This clonotype qualifies as medium-sized (0.01 to 0.1%). Its antigen is currently not known. No base-level quality is on record; no much larger clone is a single base apart.

V is clipped by 3 bases and J by 9 bases, and the sequence between their germline boundaries is 22 bases long. The CDR3, cysteine through phenylalanine, is 16 amino acids long. The sequence is cut down to CDR3 DNA, 48 bases in frame from base 1. Source material: blood, either unsorted or a sorted T cell fraction (not recorded which). The TCR comes from a female donor with ankylosing spondylitis or in good health (not recorded which). The chain employs TRBV12-3 or TRBV12-4 and TRBJ2-3; the D element might be TRBD1 or TRBD2, as each aligns at 5 bases. Read as DNA, the sequence is TGTGCCAGCAGTTTTGGGGGACCGGCCCTTTTTGGGACGCAGTATTTT. Its protein is CASSFGGPALFGTQYF.